This T cell receptor beta chain was identified during a study of T-cell reconstitution after alpha-beta-depleted transplantation in children. This clonotype was counted at least ten times. It was with unique molecular identifiers that the TCRbeta library was prepared. TCRdb independently ran MiXCR on the PCR reads; one entry per CDR3 protein. The sample records about 830,000 distinct CDR3 sequences, 15% to 20% being singletons. The germline V gene has CDR1 SGHVS and CDR2 FQNEAQ. The V gene lost 1 base and the J gene lost 6 bases, with 9 bases spanning the gap. CDR3 length: 14 amino acids. The chain has TRBV7-8 and TRBJ2-2; the D gene could be TRBD1 or TRBD2 (5 bases each). The sequencing used PBMCs, mostly from graft donor cells, collected 360 days after TCRalphabeta/CD19-depleted stem cell transplant. The receptor's source is a male patient between 10 and 17 years old who had a stem cell transplant for acute lymphoblastic leukemia, so the T cells may come from the graft donor. The CDR3 sequence is CASSLVGAAGELFF. The CDR3 bases are TGTGCCAGCAGCTTAGTCGGGGCGGCCGGGGAGCTGTTTTTT. Using reference TRBV7-8 and TRBJ2-2 for the parts outside the CDR3, the full variable domain is GAGVSQSPRYKVAKRGQDVALRCDPISGHVSLFWYQQALGQGPEFLTYFQNEAQLDKSGLPSDRFFAERPEGSVSTLKIQRTQQEDSAVYLCASSLVGAAGELFFGEGSRLTVL.